The entry below describes one TCR beta chain. Here immunoSEQ multiplex PCR was the method, and the copy in TCRdb shows in-frame clones only, minus some. The data hold some 100,000 clones, with 94% observed a single time. This specimen belongs to a study of siplizumab effects on memory and regulatory T cells. This CDR3 has 12 residues. Trimming took off 6 bases at V and 3 bases at J, with 9 bases between the two ends. Germline assignment: CDR1 ENHRY and CDR2 SYGVKD. The gene calls are TRBV10-3 and TRBJ2-7; D might be TRBD1 (6 bases). This receptor was obtained from a human donor in good health. What was sequenced was Tregs sorted from blood. CDR3 nucleotides: TGTGCCATCAGACAGGGCCTCTACGAGCAGTACTTC. Translation: CAIRQGLYEQYF.